The next 12 T cell receptor beta chains were all read from a single sample in a study of blood T cell repertoires in COVID-19. Profiling relied on immunoSEQ multiplex PCR, and the TCRdb table lists in-frame clones only, not all of them. Found here are some 150,000 clones, approximately 89% of them singletons; the top ten hold around 1.5%. The specimen was peripheral blood. The origin of the receptors is a human donor in a cohort sampled during active COVID-19.

This chain uses TRBV6-2 or TRBV6-3 with TRBJ2-3, with a possible D match to TRBD2 (6 bases). Trimming took off 4 bases at V and 1 base at J, with 12 bases between the two ends. The CDR3 spans 15 residues. The germline CDR1 and CDR2 sequences are MNHEY and SVGEGT. CDR3 loop: CASSSPGLGTDTQYF. In DNA, the CDR3 is TGTGCCAGCAGTTCGCCGGGACTCGGCACAGATACGCAGTATTTT.

The chain carries TRBV15 and TRBJ1-4, with 9 bases matching TRBD1. Germline V CDR1 and CDR2: LNHNV, YYDKDF (reference sequence). V gave up 5 bases and J gave up 8 bases; unmatched junction bases: 9. The CDR3 is 15 amino acids. CDR3 sequence reads: CATSRPGQGGEKLFF. DNA of the CDR3: TGTGCCACCAGCCGCCCGGGACAGGGAGGCGAAAAACTGTTTTTT.

The chain uses TRBV21-1 and TRBJ2-3; the D call TRBD1 from the table was never checked on the DNA. TRBV21-1 constitutes a pseudogene. The CDR3 loop spans 14 amino acids. CDR3 sequence (DNA): TGTGCCAGCAGCAAAAGACAGGGCACAGATACGCAGTATTTT. It translates to CASSKRQGTDTQYF.

The V and J genes are TRBV10-3 and TRBJ2-1; no definite D call. Trimming cost V 5 bases and J 0 bases, with 5 bases left between them. From germline, CDR1 is ENHRY and CDR2 SYGVKD. This CDR3 has 13 amino acids. The CDR3 spells CAISNSSYNEQFF. The CDR3 DNA is TGTGCCATCAGTAATAGCTCCTACAATGAGCAGTTCTTC.

This clone was recorded a few times. The V gene is TRBV7-2, the J gene TRBJ2-7; 8 positions match TRBD2. Germline V lookup: CDR1 SGHTA, CDR2 FQGNSA. Trimming took 5 bases from V and 2 from J; bases not matched to a gene: 2. The CDR3 spans 13 residues. The CDR3 loop reads CASSDSGAYEQYF. The CDR3 nucleotides are TGTGCCAGCAGCGATAGCGGGGCCTACGAGCAGTACTTC.

The chain joins TRBV29-1 to TRBJ2-7; 9 nucleotides agree with TRBD2. The germline gives CDR1 SQVTM, CDR2 ANQGSEA. The CDR3 runs to 14 residues. The J segment lost 3 bases and the V segment lost 4 bases, leaving 7 bases of the junction unmatched. CDR3 region: CSVALAGTYYEQYF. Here the CDR3 DNA reads TGCAGCGTTGCTCTAGCGGGGACCTACTACGAGCAGTACTTC.

A few counts support this clone. The chain recombines TRBV11-2 with TRBJ2-2; 12 bases line up with TRBD2. The CDR3 extends over 17 amino acids. Germline CDR1 SGHAT, CDR2 FQNNGV. The V segment lost 5 bases and the J segment 5 bases; nucleotides outside the gene matches: 9. For the CDR3, the DNA is TGTGCCAGCAGCAGGACTAGCGGGGTCGGGGTGACCGGGGAGCTGTTTTTT. It specifies CASSRTSGVGVTGELFF. The full variable domain, rest sourced from reference TRBV11-2 and TRBJ2-2, is EAGVAQSPRYKIIEKRQSVAFWCNPISGHATLYWYQQILGQGPKLLIQFQNNGVVDDSQLPKDRFSAERLKGVDSTLKIQPAKLEDSAVYLCASSRTSGVGVTGELFFGEGSRLTVL.

V usage is TRBV5-4 and J usage is TRBJ2-4; 12 bases are a match to TRBD2. Germline V gives CDR1 SGHNT, CDR2 YYREEE (reference sequence). The CDR3 is made up of 15 amino acids. The V gene end was trimmed by 3 bases and the J gene end by 11 bases; junction bases not matched to a gene: 9. DNA for the CDR3: TGTGCCAGCAGCTGGCCTAGCGGGGGGGCGGTGGTTCAGTACTTC. Its protein product is CASSWPSGGAVVQYF. The full variable domain, its missing parts supplied by reference TRBV5-4 and TRBJ2-4, is ETGVTQSPTHLIKTRGQQVTLRCSSQSGHNTVSWYQQALGQGPQFIFQYYREEENGRGNFPPRFSGLQFPNYSSELNVNALELDDSALYLCASSWPSGGAVVQYFGAGTRLSVL.

This rearrangement joins TRBV5-4 to TRBJ1-2, with D uncertain. This CDR3 contains 14 residues. Germline-derived CDR1 and CDR2 are SGHNT and YYREEE (reference sequence). Trimming stripped 0 bases from V and 4 bases from J, with 10 bases between. CDR3 DNA sequence: TGTGCCAGCAGCTTGGAGTCAGGCCTCTATGGCTACACCTTC. This translates into CASSLESGLYGYTF.

The V call is TRBV3-1 (or the pseudogene TRBV3-2), the J call TRBJ2-1, with TRBD2 matching 7 bases. The CDR3 is 13 residues long. With 6 bases clipped from V and 7 bases from J, the junction kept 6 bases outside the gene matches. Per the germline V gene, CDR1 is LGHDT and CDR2 is YNNKEL (reference sequence). CDR3 protein: CASSRTSLNEQFF. The CDR3 coding sequence is TGTGCCAGCAGTCGGACTAGTTTGAATGAGCAGTTCTTC.

In its sample, this clone was seen a few times. The chain employs TRBV18 and TRBJ1-6, with 8 nucleotides matching TRBD1. Germline loops: CDR1 KGHSH, CDR2 LQKENI. The CDR3 loop spans 15 amino acids. With 4 bases clipped from V and 8 bases from J, the junction kept 7 bases outside the gene matches. The CDR3 here is CASSQTTGGDSPLHF. In nucleotides, the CDR3 is TGTGCCAGCTCACAAACAACAGGGGGTGATTCACCCCTCCACTTT.

J is TRBJ1-3 and V is TRBV5-1, with D maybe TRBD1 (5 bases). The CDR3 runs 15 residues. Germline CDR1 reads SGHRS; CDR2 reads YFSETQ. V lost 3 bases and J 0 bases, leaving 10 bases between the germline ends. In DNA, the CDR3 is TGCGCCAGCAGCTCTGGAGACAGCTCTGGAAACACCATATATTTT. Protein sequence: CASSSGDSSGNTIYF.